The text below deals with one T cell receptor beta chain. Antigen specificity is unknown. These data are taken from a study of chemoradiotherapy in HPV16-positive cancers. At the level of the study: Candidate HPV-specific T-cell clones and common TCR motifs came from functional assays in a couple of HPV16-positive patients. Overall study results and limits: Better recurrence-free survival went with HPV-responsive T-cell expansion in HPV16-positive patients. Functional assays defining HPV-specific T cells used only a couple of HPV16-positive patients. Non-HPV-specific T cells did not expand in tumors during treatment, whereas candidate HPV-specific clones and E7-related motifs did.

This CDR3 comprises 13 residues. The germline V and J ends were trimmed by 8 bases and 6 bases, with 13 bases remaining between them. CDR1 and CDR2 from the germline V gene are SGHNT and YENEEA. Assay: immunoSEQ multiplex PCR; the TCRdb copy retains only in-frame clones and omits some. The table lists 14,000 or so clones, more than 70% of them singletons. The input for sequencing was tumor tissue, taken from a patient who underwent chemoradiotherapy. The J gene is TRBJ2-2, the V gene TRBV11-3, with D unresolved. The sequence derives from a human donor with HPV-associated anogenital cancer. CDR3 coding DNA: TGTGCCAGCGATCGTATGGGCCCCGGGGAGCTGTTTTTT. This gives the protein CASDRMGPGELFF.